These 15 T cell receptor beta chains came from one sample sequenced in a study of blood T cell repertoires in COVID-19. Data came from immunoSEQ multiplex PCR; TCRdb stores just in-frame clones and leaves some out. The sample yields fewer than 450,000 clones, about 90% seen once. Material for sequencing was PBMCs or T cells enriched from blood (not recorded which). These receptors were collected from a man aged 18 to 30 who had recovered from COVID-19.

This clone has at least ten counts. DNA for the CDR3: TGCGCCAGCAGTCAATTCCACAGCTCCTACAATGAGCAGTTCTTC. It is translated as CASSQFHSSYNEQFF. This rearrangement joins TRBV23-1 to TRBJ2-1; D unclear. TRBV23-1 is known as an ORF, though its function is uncertain. Trimming removed 1 base at V and 0 bases at J, with 7 bases between. CDR3 length: 15 residues.

The gene calls are TRBV27 and TRBJ1-4; D call uncertain. The CDR3 totals 13 residues. Germline values: CDR1 MNHEY, CDR2 SMNVEV (reference sequence). V shed 5 bases and J shed 8 bases, with 12 bases lying between them. The CDR3, as DNA: TGTGCCAGCAGTGTCGCAGGAGGGGAAAAACTGTTTTTT. As protein: CASSVAGGEKLFF.

V and J are TRBV19 and TRBJ1-1; no clear D. The CDR3 has 15 amino acids. In germline, CDR1 is LNHDA, CDR2 SQIVND (reference sequence). The V end lost 7 bases, the J end lost 6 bases, and 21 bases lay between the germline ends. DNA for the CDR3: TGTGCCAGTACATCAGACCGTAGATACGGGTCTGAAGCTTTCTTT. It is translated as CASTSDRRYGSEAFF.

The chain's CDR3 is CASTSNSPLHF. Here the CDR3 DNA reads TGTGCCAGCACCTCTAATTCACCCCTCCACTTT. The chain is built from TRBV28 and TRBJ1-6, with D uncertain. The CDR3 spans 11 residues. CDR1 and CDR2 (germline): MDHEN, SYDVKM. The ends were cut back, 7 bases at V and 6 bases at J, with 4 bases in the middle.

The rearrangement uses TRBV7-2 and TRBJ2-3, with TRBD2 matching over 9 bases. Germline loops: CDR1 SGHTA, CDR2 FQGNSA. J was trimmed by 5 bases and V by 5 bases; bases with no gene match: 11. The CDR3 loop spans 16 amino acids. Here the CDR3 reads CASSPGGLAGRDTQYF. CDR3 coding DNA: TGTGCCAGCAGCCCTGGAGGCCTAGCGGGAAGAGATACGCAGTATTTT.

This chain uses TRBV5-4 with TRBJ1-1; the match to TRBD1 covers 7 bases. The CDR3 contains 14 residues. V shed 3 bases, J shed 1 base, and the junction held 3 bases outside the gene matches. Germline lookup yields CDR1 SGHNT and CDR2 YYREEE (reference sequence). The CDR3 protein is CASSSDRANTEAFF. The CDR3 coding sequence is TGTGCCAGCAGCTCCGACAGGGCGAACACTGAAGCTTTCTTT.

The chain employs TRBV29-1 and TRBJ2-3; D unresolved. Germline V CDR1 and CDR2: SQVTM, ANQGSEA. This CDR3 is 12 amino acids long. Trimming pared 3 bases from V and 3 bases from J, leaving 7 bases between. Here the CDR3 reads CSVDPGTDTQYF. The CDR3, as DNA: TGCAGCGTTGACCCCGGGACAGATACGCAGTATTTT.

This clone was found many times. The chain combines TRBV18 with TRBJ1-1, with 8 bases aligning to TRBD1. The CDR3 totals 13 residues. CDR1 KGHSH and CDR2 LQKENI come from the germline V gene. V was clipped by 3 bases and J by 7 bases; unmatched bases: 4. DNA of the CDR3: TGTGCCAGCTCACCGGGACAGGATGTTGAAGCTTTCTTT. It is translated as CASSPGQDVEAFF.

The chain links TRBV5-1 to TRBJ2-2; D unresolved. The germline V and J ends were trimmed by 0 bases and 2 bases, with 8 bases remaining between them. Germline CDR1 and CDR2: SGHRS and YFSETQ. This CDR3 is 15 amino acids long. In DNA, the CDR3 is TGCGCCAGCAGCTTGGAACAACCTAACACCGGGGAGCTGTTTTTT. Its translation: CASSLEQPNTGELFF.

V gene TRBV19 combines with J gene TRBJ2-7, with D maybe TRBD2 (5 bases). V was cut by 1 base and J by 2 bases, with 9 bases left in between. Per the germline V gene, CDR1 is LNHDA and CDR2 is SQIVND (reference sequence). This CDR3 is 14 amino acids long. In DNA, the CDR3 is TGTGCCAGTAGTATAGGGAGGAAAACCTACGAGCAGTACTTC. It encodes CASSIGRKTYEQYF.

The chain employs TRBV7-9 and TRBJ2-2; no definite D call. Trimming left V 4 bases short and J 6 bases short, with 6 bases between. CDR3 length: 12 amino acids. Germline loops: CDR1 SEHNR, CDR2 FQNEAQ (reference sequence). This CDR3 is CASSSPAGELFF. CDR3 in DNA: TGTGCCAGCAGCTCCCCCGCCGGGGAGCTGTTTTTT. The entire variable domain, with the rest obtained from reference TRBV7-9 and TRBJ2-2, is as follows: DTGVSQNPRHKITKRGQNVTFRCDPISEHNRLYWYRQTLGQGPEFLTYFQNEAQLEKSRLLSDRFSAERPKGSFSTLEIQRTEQGDSAMYLCASSSPAGELFFGEGSRLTVL.

V and J are TRBV27 and TRBJ1-2; 9 nucleotides line up with TRBD1. This CDR3 is built from 15 residues. Germline CDR1 reads MNHEY; CDR2 reads SMNVEV (reference sequence). Unmatched junction bases numbered 6, after V lost 3 bases and J lost 4 bases. DNA of the CDR3: TGTGCCAGCAGTTTCTCTAAACAGGGGGCCTATGGCTACACCTTC. Translating it yields CASSFSKQGAYGYTF.

The chain couples TRBV7-8 to TRBJ2-2; possibly TRBD1 for D (6 bases). CDR3 size: 15 residues. The V and J ends lost 5 bases and 5 bases respectively, with 15 bases between them. Per the germline V gene, CDR1 is SGHVS and CDR2 is FQNEAQ. Here the CDR3 reads CASSRLGQKTGELFF. CDR3 DNA sequence: TGTGCCAGCAGCCGATTAGGACAGAAAACCGGGGAGCTGTTTTTT.

This clone was seen only a few times. The chain combines TRBV5-6 with TRBJ2-5, with 11 bases fitting TRBD1. There are 14 residues in the CDR3. Germline assignment: CDR1 SGHDT and CDR2 YYEEEE. J lost 5 bases, V lost 3 bases, and 3 bases had no gene match. In nucleotides, the CDR3 is TGTGCCAGCAGCTCCGGGACAGGGGGGGAGACCCAGTACTTC. Translation: CASSSGTGGETQYF.

The rearrangement links TRBV6-5 to TRBJ1-6; D gene uncertain. The CDR3 contains 16 residues. V was cut by 0 bases and J by 9 bases, with 15 bases left in between. The germline CDR1 and CDR2 sequences are MNHEY and SVGAGI. CDR3 region: CASSYSIQGRGSPLHF. Here the CDR3 DNA reads TGTGCCAGCAGTTACTCGATCCAAGGTCGGGGTTCACCCCTCCACTTT.